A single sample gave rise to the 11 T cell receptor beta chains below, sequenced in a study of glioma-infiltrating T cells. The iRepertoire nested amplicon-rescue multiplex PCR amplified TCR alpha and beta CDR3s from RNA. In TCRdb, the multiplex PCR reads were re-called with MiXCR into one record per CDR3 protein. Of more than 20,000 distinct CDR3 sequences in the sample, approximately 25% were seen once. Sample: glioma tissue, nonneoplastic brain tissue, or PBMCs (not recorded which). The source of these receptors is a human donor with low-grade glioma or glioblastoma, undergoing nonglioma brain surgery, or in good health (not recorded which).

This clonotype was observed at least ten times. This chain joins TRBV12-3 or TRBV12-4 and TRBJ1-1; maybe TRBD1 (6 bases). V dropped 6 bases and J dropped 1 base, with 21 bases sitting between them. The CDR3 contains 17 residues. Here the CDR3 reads CASSPYGTGRENTEAFF. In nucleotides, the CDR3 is TGTGCCAGCAGCCCCTATGGCACAGGGCGAGAGAACACTGAAGCTTTCTTT.

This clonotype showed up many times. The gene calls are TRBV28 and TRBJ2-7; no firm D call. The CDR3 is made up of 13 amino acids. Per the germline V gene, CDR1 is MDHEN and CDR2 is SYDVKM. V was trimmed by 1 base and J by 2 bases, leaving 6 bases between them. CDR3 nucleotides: TGTGCCAGCAGTTTATTAGGTACCTACGAGCAGTACTTC. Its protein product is CASSLLGTYEQYF.

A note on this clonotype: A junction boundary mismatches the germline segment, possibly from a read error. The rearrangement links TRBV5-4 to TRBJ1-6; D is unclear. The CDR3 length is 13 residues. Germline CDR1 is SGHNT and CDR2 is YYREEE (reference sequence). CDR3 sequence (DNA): TGTGCCCGCAGCTTGGACCCCAATTCACCCCTCCACTTT. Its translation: CARSLDPNSPLHF. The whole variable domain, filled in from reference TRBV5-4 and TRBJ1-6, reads ETGVTQSPTHLIKTRGQQVTLRCSSQSGHNTVSWYQQALGQGPQFIFQYYREEENGRGNFPPRFSGLQFPNYSSELNVNALELDDSALYLCARSLDPNSPLHFGNGTRLTVT.

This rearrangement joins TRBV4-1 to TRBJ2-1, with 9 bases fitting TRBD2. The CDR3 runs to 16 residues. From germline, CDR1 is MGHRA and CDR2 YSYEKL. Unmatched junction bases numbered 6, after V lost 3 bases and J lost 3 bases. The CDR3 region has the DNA TGCGCCAGCAGCCAGGAGGAGCGGGGGGTCTACAATGAGCAGTTCTTC. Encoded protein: CASSQEERGVYNEQFF.

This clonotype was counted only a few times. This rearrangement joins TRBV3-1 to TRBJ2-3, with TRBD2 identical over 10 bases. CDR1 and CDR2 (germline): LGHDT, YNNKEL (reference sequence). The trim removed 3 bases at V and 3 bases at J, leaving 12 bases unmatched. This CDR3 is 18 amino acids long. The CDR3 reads CASSQGIAGGGETDTQYF. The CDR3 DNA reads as TGTGCCAGCAGCCAGGGTATAGCGGGGGGCGGGGAGACAGATACGCAGTATTTT.

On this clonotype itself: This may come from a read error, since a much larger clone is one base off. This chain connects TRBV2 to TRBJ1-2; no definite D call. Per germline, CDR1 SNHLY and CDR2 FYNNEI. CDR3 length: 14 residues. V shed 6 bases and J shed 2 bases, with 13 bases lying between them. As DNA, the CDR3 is TGTGCCAGCAGGGCCCTGGAGGCGAACTATGGCTACACCTTC. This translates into CASRALEANYGYTF.

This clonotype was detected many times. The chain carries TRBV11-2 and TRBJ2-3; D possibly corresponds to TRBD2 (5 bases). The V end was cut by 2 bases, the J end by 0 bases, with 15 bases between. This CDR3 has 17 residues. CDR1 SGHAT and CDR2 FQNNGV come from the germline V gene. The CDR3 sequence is CASSLLPTGTSTDTQYF. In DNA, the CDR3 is TGTGCCAGCAGCTTACTTCCGACGGGAACTAGCACAGATACGCAGTATTTT.

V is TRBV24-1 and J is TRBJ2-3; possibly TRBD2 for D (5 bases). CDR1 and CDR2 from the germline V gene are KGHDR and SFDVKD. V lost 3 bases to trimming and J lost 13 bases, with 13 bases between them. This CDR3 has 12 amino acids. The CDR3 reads CATSDPQTNKYF. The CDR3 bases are TGTGCCACCAGTGATCCCCAGACTAACAAGTATTTT.

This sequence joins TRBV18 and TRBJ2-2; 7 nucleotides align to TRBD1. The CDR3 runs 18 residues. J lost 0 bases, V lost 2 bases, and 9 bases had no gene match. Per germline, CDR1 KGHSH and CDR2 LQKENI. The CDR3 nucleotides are TGTGCCAGCTCACCATACTCCTTGGGACAGACGAACACCGGGGAGCTGTTTTTT. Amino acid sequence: CASSPYSLGQTNTGELFF.

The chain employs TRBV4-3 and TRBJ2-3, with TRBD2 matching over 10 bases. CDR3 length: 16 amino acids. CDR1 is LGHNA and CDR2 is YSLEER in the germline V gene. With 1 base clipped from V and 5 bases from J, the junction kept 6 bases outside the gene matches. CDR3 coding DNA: TGCGCCAGCAGCCAAGGCAGCGGGGGGGCCGTAGATACGCAGTATTTT. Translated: CASSQGSGGAVDTQYF.

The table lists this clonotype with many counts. CDR3 sequence: CASSLWTGMGSLTEAFF. CDR3 bases: TGTGCCAGCAGTTTATGGACGGGGATGGGCAGCCTCACTGAAGCTTTCTTT. The V call is TRBV28, the J call TRBJ1-1, with D uncertain. This CDR3 is built from 17 residues. CDR1 and CDR2 (germline): MDHEN, SYDVKM. Trimming took 0 bases from V and 4 from J, leaving 18 bases between them.